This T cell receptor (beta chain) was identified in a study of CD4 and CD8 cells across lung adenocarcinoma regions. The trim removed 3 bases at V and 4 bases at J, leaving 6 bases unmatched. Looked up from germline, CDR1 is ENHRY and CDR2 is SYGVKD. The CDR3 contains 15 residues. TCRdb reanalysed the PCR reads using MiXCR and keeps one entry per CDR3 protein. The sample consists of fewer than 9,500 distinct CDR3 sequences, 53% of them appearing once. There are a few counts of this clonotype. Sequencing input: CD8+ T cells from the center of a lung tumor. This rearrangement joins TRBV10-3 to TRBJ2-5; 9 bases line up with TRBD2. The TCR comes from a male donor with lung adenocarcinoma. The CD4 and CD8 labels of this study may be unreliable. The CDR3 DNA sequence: TGTGCCATCAGTGACCCTAGCGGGGTACGAGAGACCCAGTACTTC. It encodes CAISDPSGVRETQYF.